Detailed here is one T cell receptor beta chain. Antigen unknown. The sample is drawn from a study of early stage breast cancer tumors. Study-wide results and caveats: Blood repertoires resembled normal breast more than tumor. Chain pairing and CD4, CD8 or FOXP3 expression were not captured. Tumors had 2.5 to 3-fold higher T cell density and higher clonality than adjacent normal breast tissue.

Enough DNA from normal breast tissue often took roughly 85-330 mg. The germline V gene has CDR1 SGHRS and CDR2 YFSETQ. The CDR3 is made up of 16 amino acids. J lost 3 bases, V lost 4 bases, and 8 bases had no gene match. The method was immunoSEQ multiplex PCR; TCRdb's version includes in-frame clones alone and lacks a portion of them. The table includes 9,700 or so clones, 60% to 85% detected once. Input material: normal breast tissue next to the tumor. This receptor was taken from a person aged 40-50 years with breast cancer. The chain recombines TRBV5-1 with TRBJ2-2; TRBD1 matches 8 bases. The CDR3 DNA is TGCGCCAGCAGCCACGGACAGGGAGTTTACACCGGGGAGCTGTTTTTT. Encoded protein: CASSHGQGVYTGELFF.